This TCR beta chain was recorded in a study of T cells in Graves' hyperthyroidism and ophthalmopathy. Points on this clonotype: Antigen specificity is unknown.

Regarding the study as a whole: Within blood appeared most thyroid clonotypes that had expanded above 0.001. The model made its ophthalmopathy prediction, and onset followed a median roughly six months later.

Patients aged 18 to 65 with hyperthyroidism were newly diagnosed, with duration under 2 months. Extraction of PBMCs used roughly 9.6 ml of fresh peripheral blood. Regions amplified from RNA transcripts were the TCR beta CDR3 regions. HTBI primers were used for first-round RT-PCR of the TCR CDR3. TCRdb analysed the multiplex PCR reads with MiXCR anew, one entry per CDR3 protein. Of 800,000 or so distinct CDR3 sequences listed, over 35% were seen once; the top ten hold approximately 8.7%. The CDR3 spans 15 residues. The V and J ends lost 6 bases and 3 bases respectively, with 12 bases between them. Germline lookup yields CDR1 ENHRY and CDR2 SYGVKD.

The source of this sequence is a man aged 18 to 30 with Graves' hyperthyroidism. This rearrangement joins TRBV10-3 to TRBJ1-6; D may be TRBD1 (5 bases). The material sequenced was blood. The chain's CDR3 is CAISDSGNYNSPLHF. The DNA for the CDR3 is TGTGCCATCAGCGACAGTGGGAACTATAATTCACCCCTCCACTTT.